This TCR beta chain appears in the sequencing data of a study of T cells in Graves' hyperthyroidism and ophthalmopathy. Study summary: It was at initial diagnosis, before any treatment, that peripheral blood was collected.

CDR3 length: 15 amino acids. CDR1 is SNHLY and CDR2 is FYNNEI in the germline V gene. Losses at the gene ends were 6 bases for V and 4 bases for J; bases not matched to a gene: 7. The sample holds many counts of this clonotype. Amplified TCR beta CDR3 regions derived from RNA transcripts. The primer set for the first-round RT-PCR of the TCR CDR3 was HTBI. Using its own MiXCR run on the multiplex PCR reads, TCRdb lists one record per CDR3 protein. Found here are roughly 630,000 distinct CDR3 sequences, 15% to 18% of them singletons; the top ten hold around 6.6%. Sequenced: blood. This TCR was sampled from a woman under 40 with Graves' hyperthyroidism. V gene TRBV2 combines with J gene TRBJ2-2; TRBD1 agrees at 8 bases. The CDR3 loop is CASSQGARSTGELFF. The CDR3 DNA sequence: TGTGCCAGCAGCCAGGGGGCGCGTTCCACCGGGGAGCTGTTTTTT.